This T cell receptor beta chain was sequenced for a study of T cell repertoires in cytomegalovirus infection. About the research overall: Carrying CMV and the relevant HLA type showed in public TCR beta signatures.

The study's findings and limits: The study found HLA-C-restricted CMV-specific TCR beta clonotypes dominating the ex vivo response. Public TCR beta family frequency separated CMV-and-HLA carriers, including in an independent cohort.

TCRdb re-called the reads through MiXCR, storing one row per CDR3 protein. The table shows approximately 150,000 distinct CDR3 sequences, with less than 25% occurring only once. V was shortened by 4 bases and J by 5 bases, with 15 bases between the two germline ends. The CDR3 spans 15 residues. In germline, CDR1 is SGHTA, CDR2 FQGTGA. This clonotype occurred a few times. Its antigen remains unidentified. Sequenced here: CD8+ T cells from cultured PBMCs, sampled from culture after CMV antigen stimulation. This TCR was recovered from a human donor in good health (CMV status not recorded). Some clones in this sample may be carry-over from other donors' samples. The chain has TRBV7-3 and TRBJ2-1, with D uncertain. The CDR3 nucleotides read TGTGCCAGCAGCTCGTCGACGGGCCCGGACAATGAGCAGTTCTTC. This codes for CASSSSTGPDNEQFF.